This TCR delta chain originates from a study of γδ T cells in repeated Plasmodium falciparum infection. For the study at large: Some Malian samples span acute malaria episodes; others come from no-transmission periods. Study results and caveats: Donors in Mali lived in a small rural village, largely one ethnic group.

To note about this clone: Its specificity is unknown. This DNA's translation differs at residue 14 from TCRdb's protein, which comes from a much larger clone; a read error is likely, and the protein shown is translated from the DNA.

TCRdb reran clone calling via CATT on the multiplex PCR reads. Of about 48,000 delta-chain clones listed, 1.6% are singletons. The receptor was isolated from a pool of human donors (malaria-infected and uninfected, not separated). Sequencing was performed on gamma-delta T cells from blood.

DNA of the CDR3: TGTGCTCTTAGCCCCTTGTCCTGGGGGTCCCCCGGTTGGTCCACCGATAAACTCATCTTT. Encoded protein: CALSPLSWGSPGWSTDKLIF. The chain employs TRDV1 and TRDJ1, with 7 bases aligning to TRDD3. No J gene was available from TCRdb, and it was assigned here by a germline match of the DNA. Germline trimming cut 8 bases from V and 1 base from J; bases unmatched to any gene: 25. This CDR3 is 20 amino acids long. Germline lookup yields CDR1 TSWWSYY and CDR2 QGS.